This TCR beta chain came from a study of shared clonotypes between healthy human individuals. General study points: About 5% was the fraction of naive CD4 clonotypes found shared across several donors. Naive subsets generally exceeded memory subsets in estimated richness.

Points on this clone: As yet, its antigen is unknown.

Data came from immunoSEQ multiplex PCR; TCRdb stores just in-frame clones and leaves some out. The repertoire holds just over 2,000,000 clones, with over 85% as singletons. Germline CDR1 MDHEN, CDR2 SYDVKM. The CDR3 contains 14 residues. V lost 3 bases and J lost 0, with 7 bases in between. CD45RO-negative CD8 cells positively selected for CCR7 made up the naive population, which excluded terminally differentiated effector memory CD45RA+ cells. Sequenced input: naive CD8+ T cells sorted from blood. The receptor was isolated from a man between 18 and 29 years old in good health. The chain has TRBV28 and TRBJ2-3; D is ambiguous. The CDR3 DNA follows: TGTGCCAGCAGTTTGACCCCCAGCACAGATACGCAGTATTTT. Translation: CASSLTPSTDTQYF. Drawing the rest from reference TRBV28 and TRBJ2-3, the complete variable domain is DVKVTQSSRYLVKRTGEKVFLECVQDMDHENMFWYRQDPGLGLRLIYFSYDVKMKEKGDIPEGYSVSREKKERFSLILESASTNQTSMYLCASSLTPSTDTQYFGPGTRLTVL.